The 13 T cell receptor beta chains below were found in one sample sequenced in a study of cytomegalovirus exposure and HLA in healthy donors. The PCR used 60 Vbeta and 13 Jbeta primers. Produced via immunoSEQ multiplex PCR; TCRdb's table is partial and in-frame only. The top ten hold 2.2% of the sample, which has some 170,000 clones, approximately 81% seen once. The source material was PBMCs. These receptor sequences come from a woman in her 30s in good health and CMV-seronegative.

J is TRBJ1-6 and V is TRBV5-1; 9 bases are a match to TRBD1. Germline CDR1 SGHRS, CDR2 YFSETQ. V dropped 4 bases and J dropped 7; count of bases not matched to a gene: 6. This CDR3 is 15 amino acids long. In DNA, the CDR3 is TGCGCCAGCAGCGTAAACAGGGGGCGGAATTCACCCCTCCACTTT. Amino acids: CASSVNRGRNSPLHF.

This clone was observed a single time. The rearrangement links TRBV9 to TRBJ2-1, with a possible D match to TRBD2 (6 bases). The CDR3 has 17 amino acids. CDR1 is SGDLS, CDR2 YYNGEE, per germline. V lost 0 bases and J lost 6, with 19 bases in between. CDR3 sequence: CASSVGWGLSSLNEQFF. In DNA form, the CDR3 reads TGTGCCAGCAGCGTAGGTTGGGGACTTTCGTCGCTCAATGAGCAGTTCTTC. The full variable domain, in which reference TRBV9 and TRBJ2-1 provide the parts outside the CDR3, is DSGVTQTPKHLITATGQRVTLRCSPRSGDLSVYWYQQSLDQGLQFLIQYYNGEERAKGNILERFSAQQFPDLHSELNLSSLELGDSALYFCASSVGWGLSSLNEQFFGPGTRLTVL.

The CDR3 nucleotides are TGTGCCAGCAGTAGGGGAGGGAACAATGAGCAGTTCTTC. The encoded protein is CASSRGGNNEQFF. The genes are TRBV2 and TRBJ2-1; TRBD2 matches at 7 bases. The CDR3 extends over 13 amino acids. Germline V CDR1 and CDR2: SNHLY, FYNNEI. With V trimmed by 5 bases and J by 5 bases, 3 bases remained unmatched.

The chain has TRBV7-3 and TRBJ2-1; D is perhaps TRBD2 (5 bases). Deletions cut 2 bases from V and 6 bases from J, with 11 bases between. Looked up from germline, CDR1 is SGHTA and CDR2 is FQGTGA. The CDR3 length is 14 residues. The CDR3 DNA is TGTGCCAGCAGCTTAGGGCTAGCTGGCAATGAGCAGTTCTTC. Amino acid sequence: CASSLGLAGNEQFF. The full variable domain, its missing parts supplied by reference TRBV7-3 and TRBJ2-1, is GAGVSQTPSNKVTEKGKYVELRCDPISGHTALYWYRQSLGQGPEFLIYFQGTGAADDSGLPNDRFFAVRPEGSVSTLKIQRTERGDSAVYLCASSLGLAGNEQFFGPGTRLTVL.

The V call is TRBV6-6, the J call TRBJ2-1; D not certain. Trimming pared 10 bases from V and 0 bases from J, leaving 10 bases between. Germline CDR1 is MNHNY and CDR2 is SVGAGI (reference sequence). The CDR3 sequence is 13 residues long. As DNA, the CDR3 is TGTGCCACCTCTATAGACTCCTACAATGAGCAGTTCTTC. Translating it yields CATSIDSYNEQFF.

The chain uses TRBV4-1 and TRBJ1-5; weak D call: TRBD1 (5 bases). V lost 1 base, J lost 5 bases, and 6 bases lay in between. Germline CDR1 is MGHRA and CDR2 is YSYEKL. This CDR3 has 13 residues. CDR3 sequence (DNA): TGCGCCAGCAGCCAAGCCAGGGATCAGCCCCAGCATTTT. It encodes CASSQARDQPQHF.

The V gene is TRBV27, the J gene TRBJ2-2, with a weak D call TRBD2 (5 bases). The CDR3 loop spans 13 amino acids. From germline, CDR1 is MNHEY and CDR2 SMNVEV (reference sequence). The V end lost 3 bases, the J end lost 7 bases, and 9 bases lay between the germline ends. This chain's CDR3 is CASSFEGLGELFF. CDR3 DNA: TGTGCCAGCAGTTTCGAAGGACTCGGGGAGCTGTTTTTT.

The chain couples TRBV27 to TRBJ2-5; 7 bases line up with TRBD1. The CDR3 is 14 amino acids. Trimming removed 3 bases from V and 2 bases from J; junction bases left unmatched: 3. Germline V CDR1 and CDR2: MNHEY, SMNVEV (reference sequence). CDR3 sequence (DNA): TGTGCCAGCAGTTTCACAGGGGAGCAAGAGACCCAGTACTTC. Translating gives CASSFTGEQETQYF.

DNA for the CDR3: TGTGCCAGCAGCTTAAGTCCCAGGGCTAACACTGAAGCTTTCTTT. Its protein product is CASSLSPRANTEAFF. The rearrangement uses TRBV7-9 and TRBJ1-1; a weak D match, TRBD1 (5 bases). The CDR3 extends over 15 amino acids. The V gene's germline CDR1 is SEHNR and CDR2 FQNEAQ (reference sequence). With 2 bases removed from V and 2 bases from J, the gap between germline ends came to 12 bases.

The chain uses TRBV4-1 and TRBJ1-2; D possibly corresponds to TRBD1 (5 bases). V dropped 0 bases and J dropped 8 bases, with 19 bases sitting between them. Germline loops: CDR1 MGHRA, CDR2 YSYEKL. The CDR3 is 16 residues long. CDR3 protein: CASSQEVWGLQDGYTF. CDR3 coding DNA: TGCGCCAGCAGCCAAGAAGTCTGGGGCCTCCAGGACGGCTACACCTTC.

This sequence joins TRBV6-5 and TRBJ1-1; perhaps TRBD1 as D (6 bases). V was pared by 6 bases and J by 1 base, with 15 bases between. Germline CDR1 is MNHEY and CDR2 is SVGAGI. This CDR3 spans 15 amino acids. CDR3 DNA sequence: TGTGCCAGCAGGGTTAGACAGGAGAGGAACACTGAAGCTTTCTTT. As protein: CASRVRQERNTEAFF.

J is TRBJ2-1 and V is TRBV4-1; 13 nucleotides match TRBD2. The CDR3 covers 17 residues. Germline V CDR1 and CDR2: MGHRA, YSYEKL. J lost 6 bases, V lost 1 base, and 6 bases had no gene match. CDR3 in DNA: TGCGCCAGCAGCCAAGGTACTAGCGGGAGGGGAATCAATGAGCAGTTCTTC. Protein product: CASSQGTSGRGINEQFF.

The chain carries TRBV28 and TRBJ2-2; 15 nucleotides align to TRBD2. This CDR3 is built from 21 residues. The germline V gene has CDR1 MDHEN and CDR2 SYDVKM. The junction had 18 bases not matched to a gene; V was cut back by 5 bases and J by 5 bases. The CDR3 nucleotides read TGTGCCAGCAGTCCGTTCCCGGGACTAGCGGGAGGAAGTGGGGAAACCGGGGAGCTGTTTTTT. This translates into CASSPFPGLAGGSGETGELFF.